The TCR beta chain under discussion was sequenced for a study of blood T cell repertoires in COVID-19. Germline trimming cut 4 bases from V and 5 bases from J; bases unmatched to any gene: 5. Per the germline V gene, CDR1 is SGHRS and CDR2 is YFSETQ. The CDR3 length is 13 residues. The age range of participants was roughly 18 to 90 years, with residence in around 22 US areas. The protocol was immunoSEQ multiplex PCR, while the TCRdb copy is restricted to in-frame clones and leaves out a portion. The top ten clones hold around 0.95% of a sample with 380,000 or so clones, roughly 90% of them seen once. This clone appeared once.

The sample was PBMCs or T cells enriched from blood (not recorded which). The TCR originated in a woman in her twenties or thirties with acute COVID-19. V and J are TRBV5-1 and TRBJ2-7; 8 bases are a match to TRBD1. CDR3 protein: CASSQGTGDEQYF. The CDR3 region has the DNA TGCGCCAGCAGCCAAGGGACAGGAGACGAGCAGTACTTC.